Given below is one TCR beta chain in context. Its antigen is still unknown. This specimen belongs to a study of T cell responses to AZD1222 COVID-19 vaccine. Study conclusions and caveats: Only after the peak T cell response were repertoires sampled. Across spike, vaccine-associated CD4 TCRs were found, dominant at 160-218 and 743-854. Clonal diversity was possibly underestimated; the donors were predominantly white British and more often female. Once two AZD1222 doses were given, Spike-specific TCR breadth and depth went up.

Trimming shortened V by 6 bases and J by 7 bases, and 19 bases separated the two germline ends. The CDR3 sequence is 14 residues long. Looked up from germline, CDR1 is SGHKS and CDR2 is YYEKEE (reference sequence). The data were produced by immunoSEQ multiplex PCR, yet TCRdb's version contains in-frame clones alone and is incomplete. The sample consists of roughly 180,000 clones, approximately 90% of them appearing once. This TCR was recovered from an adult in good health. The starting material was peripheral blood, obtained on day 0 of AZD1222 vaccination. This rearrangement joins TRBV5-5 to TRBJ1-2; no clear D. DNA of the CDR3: TGTGCCAGCACCCCCGGCGCGTTTGGTATTGGCTACACCTTC. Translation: CASTPGAFGIGYTF.